The present entry profiles one TCR beta chain with its context. These data are taken from a study of shared T cell receptors in the human thymus. Some clones are missing from TCRdb's copy, which holds only in-frame ones; the method was immunoSEQ multiplex PCR. The sample consists of some 760,000 clones, 75% to 90% of them appearing once. These data were likewise used in another study, on human thymus T cells. That study reports: Resections removed during corrective heart surgery provided the thymus tissue used. Related research found strongly overlapping thymic repertoires in unrelated individuals.

Sequencing input: thymocytes. This sequence originates from a girl younger than two with a congenital heart defect.

Here the CDR3 DNA reads TGTGCCAGCAGCTTTGGACTAGCGGGGTCCGAGCAGTACTTC. Protein sequence: CASSFGLAGSEQYF. The chain carries TRBV7-2 and TRBJ2-7, with TRBD2 matching over 12 bases. The CDR3 runs 14 residues. With 3 bases clipped from V and 6 bases from J, the junction kept 3 bases outside the gene matches. Looked up from germline, CDR1 is SGHTA and CDR2 is FQGNSA.